What follows describes a single T cell receptor (beta chain). Its specificity is unknown. It was with a sample-barcoded 5' primer and a J-beta primer mix that a second PCR of roughly 7 to 12 cycles was run. Samples each returned at least 2.5 million CDR3-containing paired-end reads. TCRdb passed the 5' RACE reads through MiXCR, listing each CDR3 protein once. This sample yields about 750,000 distinct CDR3 sequences, of which roughly 50% are seen a single time; 41% belongs to the top ten. The entry originates in a study of blood T cells in healthy people across ages. Study findings and constraints: Unknown CMV status may confound age-related changes in expanded clones. Among long-lived donors, naive CD4+ cells were more numerous and diversity higher than in aged donors.

Per-sample PBMC isolation yielded at least 6.5 million cells. CDR1 SNHLY and CDR2 FYNNEI come from the germline V gene. Trimming took 3 bases from V and 5 from J, leaving 11 bases between them. The CDR3 consists of 14 residues. The sequenced material came from blood. This receptor was obtained from a man older than 75 in good health. This chain connects TRBV2 to TRBJ1-5; D not resolved. The CDR3 spells CASSDRAGYQPQHF. The CDR3 nucleotides read TGTGCCAGCAGTGATCGGGCAGGTTATCAGCCCCAGCATTTT. Full variable domain (missing parts from reference TRBV2 and TRBJ1-5): EPEVTQTPSHQVTQMGQEVILRCVPISNHLYFYWYRQILGQKVEFLVSFYNNEISEKSEIFDDQFSVERPDGSNFTLKIRSTKLEDSAMYFCASSDRAGYQPQHFGDGTRLSIL.